This T cell receptor (beta chain) was sequenced in a study of T cells after yellow fever vaccination. Overall study findings and caveats: Most clones from primary vaccination resurfaced after the booster (96% CD4, around 91% CD8).

Generation of TCR cDNA used 5'RACE template switching (which added a universal primer site and UMIs). TCRdb re-called the 5' RACE reads through MiXCR, storing one row per CDR3 protein. The top ten hold 14% to 15% of the sample, which has 500,000 to 650,000 distinct CDR3 sequences, approximately 13% seen once. Many counts were recorded for this clonotype. The antigen remains unidentified. Germline V gene lookup returns CDR1 LGHNA and CDR2 YNFKEQ. The CDR3 totals 15 residues. V was clipped by 1 base and J by 1 base, with 10 bases between them. The J gene is TRBJ1-1, the V gene TRBV4-2; D is possibly TRBD1 (5 bases). The sample consisted of PBMCs, taken on the day of the yellow fever booster vaccination. The receptor's source is a man aged 25-45 years who received the YFV17D yellow fever vaccine. The CDR3 loop reads CASSQGGTGNTEAFF. The CDR3 bases are TGTGCCAGCAGCCAAGGTGGGACCGGGAACACTGAAGCTTTCTTT.